Given below is one TCR beta chain in context. Its specificity is not known. V was clipped by 4 bases and J by 8 bases; unmatched bases: 5. The length of the CDR3 is 14 residues. Germline V gene lookup returns CDR1 SGHTA and CDR2 FQGTGA. This sample was taken from a study of beta chain features in type 1 diabetes. Study context: In age, gender and cell yields, patients were similar to healthy donors. All samples combined gave roughly 110,000,000 sorted cells for examination. Notes on the study in general: Reads derived from cDNA could over-represent cells showing high TCR expression. A moderate, significant TCRB CDR3 shortening appeared in type 1 diabetes across four CD4+ subsets. TCRB repertoires of naive, central memory and Treg cells appeared more similar among patients than among healthy donors.

Of the isolated RNA, all was reverse transcribed, and so the sequenced material was expressed TCRB transcripts. Sequencing used immunoSEQ multiplex PCR; TCRdb keeps in-frame clones, though not all of them. In the table there are roughly 140,000 clones, 10% of which are singletons. V and J are TRBV7-3 and TRBJ2-1; 10 bases fit TRBD1. Sequenced input: central memory CD4+ T cells from blood. The source is a man between 25 and 39 years old with type 1 diabetes. The CDR3 DNA reads TGTGCCAGCAGCTCTGACAGGGGGCGCGATGAGCAGTTCTTC. Translating gives CASSSDRGRDEQFF.